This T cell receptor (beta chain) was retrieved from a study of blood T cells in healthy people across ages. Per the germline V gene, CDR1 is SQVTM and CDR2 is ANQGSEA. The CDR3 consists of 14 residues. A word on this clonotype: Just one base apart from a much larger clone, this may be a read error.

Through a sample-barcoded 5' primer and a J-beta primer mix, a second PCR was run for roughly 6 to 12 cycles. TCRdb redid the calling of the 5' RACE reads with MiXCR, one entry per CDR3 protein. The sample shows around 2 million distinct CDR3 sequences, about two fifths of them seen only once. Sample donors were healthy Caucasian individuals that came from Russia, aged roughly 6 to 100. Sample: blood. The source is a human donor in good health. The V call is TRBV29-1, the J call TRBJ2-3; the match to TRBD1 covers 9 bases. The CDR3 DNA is TGCAGCGTCGCGCGAGGACAGGGGTCAGATATGCAGTATTTT. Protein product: CSVARGQGSDMQYF.